The clone carrying this TCR beta chain showed up just once. Its specificity is unknown. This specimen comes from a study of cytomegalovirus exposure and HLA in healthy donors. Across the study: It was reported in a later analysis that the 95 to 150 validation repertoires used the same platform as the 550 to 850 first-cohort repertoires. Notes on the study in general: The investigators catalogued 150 to 200 TCR beta chains as cytomegalovirus-associated. Specific recognition of CMV antigens was confirmed in vitro for a few chains (all CMV-associated).

The assay was immunoSEQ multiplex PCR, and TCRdb's table has in-frame clones only and misses some. The data contain 120,000 or so clones, roughly 90% of them singletons. The study drew the donors from its approximately 110-subject validation cohort, separate from the approximately 700-subject first cohort. The CDR3 length is 15 residues. Trimming cost V 3 bases and J 1 base; bases outside gene matches: 5. Germline CDR1 reads KGHSY; CDR2 reads FQNENV. The sample taken for sequencing was PBMCs. The chain links TRBV16 to TRBJ1-2; 7 bases are shared with TRBD1. The TCR was taken from a young woman in good health and CMV-seronegative. CDR3: CASSQAGQSNYGYTF. The DNA of the CDR3 is TGTGCCAGCAGCCAGGCGGGACAGAGTAACTATGGCTACACCTTC.